This T cell receptor (beta chain) came from a study of cytomegalovirus exposure and HLA in healthy donors. About the study: Of over 300 genotyped donors, roughly 86% clustered with self-reported Caucasian donors. Overall study findings and caveats: In a later analysis, around 18,000 TCR beta sequences were associated with HLA alleles at 0.05 false discovery rate. There was a cluster of highly shared sequence variants that was likely a sequencing artifact.

13 Jbeta primers and 60 Vbeta primers were used for the PCR. Using immunoSEQ multiplex PCR, the repertoire was profiled, and TCRdb retains in-frame clones only, with some absent. The profile shows roughly 150,000 clones, roughly 71% of them singletons. This clone was seen a handful of times. Its cognate antigen is unknown. Germline V gene lookup returns CDR1 MNHNS and CDR2 SASEGT. The CDR3 is made up of 19 amino acids. J was trimmed by 7 bases and V by 4 bases; bases with no gene match: 18. The receptor was derived from a woman aged 45-60 years in good health and CMV-seropositive. This chain joins TRBV6-1 and TRBJ1-4; 10 bases line up with TRBD1. What was sequenced was PBMCs. The CDR3 loop reads CASSARRREPGQGSEKLFF. The CDR3 coding sequence is TGTGCCAGCAGTGCCCGACGGCGAGAGCCGGGACAGGGGAGTGAAAAACTGTTTTTT.